This paragraph reports one TCR beta chain. Its matching antigen is unknown. TCRdb re-called the 5' RACE reads through MiXCR, storing one row per CDR3 protein. The profile covers about 430,000 distinct CDR3 sequences, with 20% to 25% appearing a single time and 8.5% to 10% taken by the ten largest. CDR3 length: 16 residues. Germline CDR1 SGHAT, CDR2 FQNNGV. Trimming took off 1 base at V and 1 base at J, with 10 bases between the two ends. The entry originates in a study of T-cell memory formation after mild COVID-19. Study-wide context: Across donors, TCR clusters were largely donor specific.

Study-level findings and limits: Among CD4+ contracting clones, most were CM and EM, and CD8+ ones EMRA. Some responding clones appeared in pre-infection memory, suggesting cross-reactive memory joined.

The sequencing sample was made of PBMCs or a T cell subset sorted from them (not recorded which). The TCR sequence derives from an adult woman who had mild COVID-19 (a few samples of this study predate the infection). Cell type and time point are not known. The chain employs TRBV11-2 and TRBJ2-2, with D perhaps TRBD1 (6 bases). The CDR3 is CASSLGWDKNTGELFF. The CDR3 nucleotides read TGTGCCAGCAGCTTAGGGTGGGACAAGAACACCGGGGAGCTGTTTTTT.